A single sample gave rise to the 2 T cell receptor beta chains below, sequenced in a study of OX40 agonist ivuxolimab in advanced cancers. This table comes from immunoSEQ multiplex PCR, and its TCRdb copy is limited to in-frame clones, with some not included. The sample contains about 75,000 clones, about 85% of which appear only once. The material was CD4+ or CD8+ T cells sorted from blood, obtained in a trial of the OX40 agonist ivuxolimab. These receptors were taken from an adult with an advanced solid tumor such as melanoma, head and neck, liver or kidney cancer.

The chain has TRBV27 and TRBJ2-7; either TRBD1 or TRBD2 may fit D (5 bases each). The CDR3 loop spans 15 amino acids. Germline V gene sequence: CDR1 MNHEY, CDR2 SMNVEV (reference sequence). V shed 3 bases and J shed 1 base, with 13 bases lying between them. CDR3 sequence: CASSFRGGPSYEQYF. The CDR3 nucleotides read TGTGCCAGCAGTTTTAGGGGCGGGCCATCCTACGAGCAGTACTTC.

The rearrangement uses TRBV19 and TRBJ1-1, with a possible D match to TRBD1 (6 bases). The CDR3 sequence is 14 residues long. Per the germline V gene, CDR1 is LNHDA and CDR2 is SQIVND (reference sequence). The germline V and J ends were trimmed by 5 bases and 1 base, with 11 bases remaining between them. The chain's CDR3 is CASSSPGQNTEAFF. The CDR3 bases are TGTGCCAGTAGTTCACCGGGACAGAACACTGAAGCTTTCTTT.